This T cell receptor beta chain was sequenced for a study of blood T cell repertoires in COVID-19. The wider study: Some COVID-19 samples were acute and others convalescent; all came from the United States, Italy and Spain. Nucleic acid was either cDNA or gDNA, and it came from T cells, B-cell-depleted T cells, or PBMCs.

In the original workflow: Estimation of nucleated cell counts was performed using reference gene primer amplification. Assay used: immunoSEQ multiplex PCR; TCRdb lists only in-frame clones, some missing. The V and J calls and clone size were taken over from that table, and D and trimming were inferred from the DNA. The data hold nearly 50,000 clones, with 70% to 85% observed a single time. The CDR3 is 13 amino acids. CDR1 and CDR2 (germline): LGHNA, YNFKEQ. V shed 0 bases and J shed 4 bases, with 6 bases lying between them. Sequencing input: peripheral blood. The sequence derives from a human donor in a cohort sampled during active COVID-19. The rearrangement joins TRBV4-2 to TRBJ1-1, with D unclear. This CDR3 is CASSQDPSTEAFF. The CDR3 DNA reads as TGTGCCAGCAGCCAAGATCCGTCCACTGAAGCTTTCTTT.